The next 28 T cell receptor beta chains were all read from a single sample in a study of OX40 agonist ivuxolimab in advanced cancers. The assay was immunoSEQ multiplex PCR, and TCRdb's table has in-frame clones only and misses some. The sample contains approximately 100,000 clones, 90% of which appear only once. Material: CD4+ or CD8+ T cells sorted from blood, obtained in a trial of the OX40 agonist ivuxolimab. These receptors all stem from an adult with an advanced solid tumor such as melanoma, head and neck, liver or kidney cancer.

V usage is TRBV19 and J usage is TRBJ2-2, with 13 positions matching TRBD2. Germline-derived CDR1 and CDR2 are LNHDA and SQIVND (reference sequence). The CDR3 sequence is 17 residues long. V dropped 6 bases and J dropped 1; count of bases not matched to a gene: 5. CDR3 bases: TGTGCCAGTAGCAGGGGACTAGCGGGATTGAACACCGGGGAGCTGTTTTTT. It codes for CASSRGLAGLNTGELFF.

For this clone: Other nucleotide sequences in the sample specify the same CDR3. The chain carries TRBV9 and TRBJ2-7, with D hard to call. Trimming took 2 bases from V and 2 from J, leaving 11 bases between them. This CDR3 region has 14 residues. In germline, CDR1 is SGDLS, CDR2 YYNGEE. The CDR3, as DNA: TGTGCCAGCAGCGTCAGTAGCACGACCTACGAGCAGTACTTC. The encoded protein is CASSVSSTTYEQYF.

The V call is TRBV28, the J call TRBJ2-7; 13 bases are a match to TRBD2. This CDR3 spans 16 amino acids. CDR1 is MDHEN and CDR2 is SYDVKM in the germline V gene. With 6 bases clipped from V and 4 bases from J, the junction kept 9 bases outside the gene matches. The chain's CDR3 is CASSLLAGGPRYEQYF. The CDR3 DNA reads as TGTGCCAGCAGCTTACTAGCGGGAGGGCCCAGGTACGAGCAGTACTTC. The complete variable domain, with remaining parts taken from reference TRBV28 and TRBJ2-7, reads DVKVTQSSRYLVKRTGEKVFLECVQDMDHENMFWYRQDPGLGLRLIYFSYDVKMKEKGDIPEGYSVSREKKERFSLILESASTNQTSMYLCASSLLAGGPRYEQYFGPGTRLTVT.

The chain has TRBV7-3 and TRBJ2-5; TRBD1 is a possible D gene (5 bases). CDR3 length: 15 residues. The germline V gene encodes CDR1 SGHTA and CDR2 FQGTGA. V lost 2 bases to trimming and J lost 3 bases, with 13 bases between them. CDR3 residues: CASSLGSGREETQYF. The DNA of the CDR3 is TGTGCCAGCAGCTTAGGGTCGGGCAGGGAAGAGACCCAGTACTTC.

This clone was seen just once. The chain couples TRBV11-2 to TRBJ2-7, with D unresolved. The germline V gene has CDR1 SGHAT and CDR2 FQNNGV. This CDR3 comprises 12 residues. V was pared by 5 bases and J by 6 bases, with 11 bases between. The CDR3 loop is CASSQGWSEQYF. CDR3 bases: TGTGCCAGCAGCCAAGGATGGAGCGAGCAGTACTTC.

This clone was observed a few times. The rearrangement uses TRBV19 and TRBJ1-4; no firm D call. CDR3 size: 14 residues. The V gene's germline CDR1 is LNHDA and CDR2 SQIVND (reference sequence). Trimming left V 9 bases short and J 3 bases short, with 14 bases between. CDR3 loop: CASTRSGANEKLFF. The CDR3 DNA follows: TGTGCCAGCACGCGGAGTGGCGCTAATGAAAAACTGTTTTTT.

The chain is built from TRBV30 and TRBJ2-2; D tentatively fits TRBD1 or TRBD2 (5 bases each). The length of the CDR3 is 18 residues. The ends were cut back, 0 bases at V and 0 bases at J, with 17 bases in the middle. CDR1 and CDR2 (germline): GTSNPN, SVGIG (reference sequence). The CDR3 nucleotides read TGTGCCTGGAGTGTACGGTGGGGCGGAGGTGCGAACACCGGGGAGCTGTTTTTT. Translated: CAWSVRWGGGANTGELFF.

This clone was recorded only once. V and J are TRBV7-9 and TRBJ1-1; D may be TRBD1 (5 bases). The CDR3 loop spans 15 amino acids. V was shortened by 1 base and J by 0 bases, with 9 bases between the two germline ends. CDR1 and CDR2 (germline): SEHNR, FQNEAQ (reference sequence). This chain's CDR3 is CASSLEGTLNTEAFF. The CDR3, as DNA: TGTGCCAGCAGCTTAGAGGGGACCTTGAACACTGAAGCTTTCTTT.

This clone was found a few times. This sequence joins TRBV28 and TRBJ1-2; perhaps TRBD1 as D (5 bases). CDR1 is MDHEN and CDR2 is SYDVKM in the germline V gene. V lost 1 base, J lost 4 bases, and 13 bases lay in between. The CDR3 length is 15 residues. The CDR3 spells CASSLSNFRVYGYTF. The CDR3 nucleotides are TGTGCCAGCAGTTTATCCAACTTCAGGGTCTATGGCTACACCTTC.

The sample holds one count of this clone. The CDR3 DNA sequence: TGTGCCAGCAGCCCTCTGGACAGGGTTTGTAAGGATACGCAGTATTTT. This encodes CASSPLDRVCKDTQYF. The chain recombines TRBV7-4 with TRBJ2-3; 8 bases are shared with TRBD1. This CDR3 spans 16 amino acids. Germline V lookup: CDR1 SGHVT, CDR2 SQSDAQ. The junction had 13 bases not matched to a gene; V was cut back by 5 bases and J by 6 bases.

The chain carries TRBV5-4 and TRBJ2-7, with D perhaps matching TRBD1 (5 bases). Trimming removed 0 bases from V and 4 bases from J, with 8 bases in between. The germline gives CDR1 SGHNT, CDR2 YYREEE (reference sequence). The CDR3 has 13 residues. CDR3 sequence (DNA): TGTGCCAGCAGCTTGGTGGGGCGGTACGAGCAGTACTTC. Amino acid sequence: CASSLVGRYEQYF.

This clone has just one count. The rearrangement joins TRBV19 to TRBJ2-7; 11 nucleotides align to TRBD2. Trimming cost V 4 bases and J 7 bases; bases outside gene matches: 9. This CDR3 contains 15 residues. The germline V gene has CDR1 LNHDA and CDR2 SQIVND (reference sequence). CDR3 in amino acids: CASSKIAGGRHEQYF. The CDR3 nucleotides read TGTGCCAGTAGTAAAATAGCGGGAGGGCGACATGAGCAGTACTTC.

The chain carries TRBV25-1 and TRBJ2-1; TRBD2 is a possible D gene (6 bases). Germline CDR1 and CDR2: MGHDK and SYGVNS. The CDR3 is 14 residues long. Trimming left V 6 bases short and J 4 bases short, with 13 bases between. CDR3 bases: TGTGCCAGCAGGCAAGAGGGGAGGTACAATGAGCAGTTCTTC. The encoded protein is CASRQEGRYNEQFF. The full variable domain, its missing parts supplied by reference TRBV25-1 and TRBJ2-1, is EADIYQTPRYLVIGTGKKITLECSQTMGHDKMYWYQQDPGMELHLIHYSYGVNSTEKGDLSSESTVSRIRTEHFPLTLESARPSHTSQYLCASRQEGRYNEQFFGPGTRLTVL.

CDR3 DNA: TGTGCCAGCACCTGGACAGGGTCAATCGAGACCCAGTACTTC. Amino acids: CASTWTGSIETQYF. This rearrangement joins TRBV2 to TRBJ2-5; 8 bases line up with TRBD1. The V gene end was trimmed by 7 bases and the J gene end by 5 bases; junction bases not matched to a gene: 9. Germline-derived CDR1 and CDR2 are SNHLY and FYNNEI. The CDR3 runs to 14 residues.

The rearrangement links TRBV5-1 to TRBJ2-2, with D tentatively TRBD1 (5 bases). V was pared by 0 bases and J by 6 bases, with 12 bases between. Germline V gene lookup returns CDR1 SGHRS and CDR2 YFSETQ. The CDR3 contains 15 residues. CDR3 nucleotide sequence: TGCGCCAGCAGCTTGGAAGGGGTGACGGCCGGGGAGCTGTTTTTT. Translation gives CASSLEGVTAGELFF.

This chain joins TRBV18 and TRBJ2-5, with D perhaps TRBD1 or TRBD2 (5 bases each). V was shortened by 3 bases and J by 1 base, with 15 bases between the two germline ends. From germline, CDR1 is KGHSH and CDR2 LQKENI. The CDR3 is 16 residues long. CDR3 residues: CASSPRVGAGQETQYF. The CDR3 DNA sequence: TGTGCCAGCTCACCCCGAGTCGGGGCAGGCCAAGAGACCCAGTACTTC.

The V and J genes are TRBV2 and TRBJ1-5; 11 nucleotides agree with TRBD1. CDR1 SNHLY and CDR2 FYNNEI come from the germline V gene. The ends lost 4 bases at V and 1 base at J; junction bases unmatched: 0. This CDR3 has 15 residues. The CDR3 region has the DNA TGTGCCAGCAGTGGGGACAGGGGGAGCAATCAGCCCCAGCATTTT. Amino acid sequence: CASSGDRGSNQPQHF. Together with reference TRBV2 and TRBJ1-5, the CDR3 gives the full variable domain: EPEVTQTPSHQVTQMGQEVILRCVPISNHLYFYWYRQILGQKVEFLVSFYNNEISEKSEIFDDQFSVERPDGSNFTLKIRSTKLEDSAMYFCASSGDRGSNQPQHFGDGTRLSIL.

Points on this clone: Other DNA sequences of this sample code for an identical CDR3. The CDR3 DNA sequence: TGTGCCAGCAGCTTAGGCGGCAGGGAGACCCAGTACTTC. It is translated as CASSLGGRETQYF. The chain uses TRBV7-2 and TRBJ2-5; D is ambiguous. This CDR3 region has 13 residues. The V gene lost 1 base and the J gene lost 5 bases, with 8 bases spanning the gap. CDR1 and CDR2 from the germline V gene are SGHTA and FQGNSA.

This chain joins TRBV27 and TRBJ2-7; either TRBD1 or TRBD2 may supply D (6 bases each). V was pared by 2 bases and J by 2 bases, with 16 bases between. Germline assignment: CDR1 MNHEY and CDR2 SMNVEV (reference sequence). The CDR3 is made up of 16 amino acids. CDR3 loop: CASSLSHRGLAYEQYF. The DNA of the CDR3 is TGTGCCAGCAGTTTAAGTCATCGGGGGCTGGCCTACGAGCAGTACTTC.

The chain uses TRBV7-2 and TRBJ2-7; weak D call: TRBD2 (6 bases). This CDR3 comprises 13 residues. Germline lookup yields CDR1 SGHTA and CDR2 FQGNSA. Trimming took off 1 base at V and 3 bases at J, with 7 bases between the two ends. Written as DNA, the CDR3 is TGTGCCAGCAGCTTAGTAGCGGACTACGAGCAGTACTTC. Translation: CASSLVADYEQYF.

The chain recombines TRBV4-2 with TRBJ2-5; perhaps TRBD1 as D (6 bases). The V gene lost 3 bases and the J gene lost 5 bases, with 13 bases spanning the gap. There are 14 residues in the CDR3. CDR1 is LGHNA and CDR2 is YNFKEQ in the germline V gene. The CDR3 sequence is CASSQEDRRETQYF. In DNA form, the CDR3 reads TGTGCCAGCAGCCAGGAGGACAGACGGGAGACCCAGTACTTC.

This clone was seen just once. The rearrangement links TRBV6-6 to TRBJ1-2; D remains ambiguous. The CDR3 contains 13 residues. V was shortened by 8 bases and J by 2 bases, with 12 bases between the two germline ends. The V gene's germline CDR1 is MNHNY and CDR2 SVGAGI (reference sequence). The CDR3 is CASEDQKNYGYTF. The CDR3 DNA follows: TGTGCCAGCGAAGACCAGAAGAACTATGGCTACACCTTC.

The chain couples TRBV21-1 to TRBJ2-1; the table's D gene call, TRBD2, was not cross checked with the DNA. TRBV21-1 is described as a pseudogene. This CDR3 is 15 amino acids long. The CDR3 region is CASSTKREGPDEQFF. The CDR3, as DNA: TGTGCCAGCAGCACAAAGCGGGAGGGCCCCGATGAGCAGTTCTTC.

The chain's CDR3 is CASSFGTDTQYF. The DNA for the CDR3 is TGTGCCAGCAGCTTTGGTACAGATACGCAGTATTTT. The J gene is TRBJ2-3, the V gene TRBV7-6, with no clear D. The CDR3 spans 12 residues. The V end lost 3 bases, the J end lost 3 bases, and 4 bases lay between the germline ends. Germline CDR1 SGHVS, CDR2 FNYEAQ.

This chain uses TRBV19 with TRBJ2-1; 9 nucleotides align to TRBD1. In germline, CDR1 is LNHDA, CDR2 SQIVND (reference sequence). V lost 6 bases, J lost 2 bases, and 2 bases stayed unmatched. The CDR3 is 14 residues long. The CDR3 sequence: CASRGQGPYNEQFF. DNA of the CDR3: TGTGCCAGTAGGGGACAGGGTCCCTACAATGAGCAGTTCTTC.

CDR3 bases: TGTGCCAGCAGTGAGAGGAGGGCCAATCAGCCCCAGCATTTT. It codes for CASSERRANQPQHF. The rearrangement uses TRBV2 and TRBJ1-5; D gene uncertain. CDR3 length equals 14 residues. V was pared by 3 bases and J by 3 bases, with 9 bases between. Germline CDR1 SNHLY, CDR2 FYNNEI. The variable domain in full, with the rest retrieved from reference TRBV2 and TRBJ1-5, is EPEVTQTPSHQVTQMGQEVILRCVPISNHLYFYWYRQILGQKVEFLVSFYNNEISEKSEIFDDQFSVERPDGSNFTLKIRSTKLEDSAMYFCASSERRANQPQHFGDGTRLSIL.

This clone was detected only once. Written as DNA, the CDR3 is TGCGCCAGCAGTCCAACCGGACAGGCGGAGGCTGAAGCTTTCTTT. Protein sequence: CASSPTGQAEAEAFF. This chain connects TRBV5-1 to TRBJ1-1; the match to TRBD1 covers 7 bases. The CDR3 consists of 15 residues. Germline V CDR1 and CDR2: SGHRS, YFSETQ. The V gene end was trimmed by 5 bases and the J gene end by 6 bases; junction bases not matched to a gene: 13.

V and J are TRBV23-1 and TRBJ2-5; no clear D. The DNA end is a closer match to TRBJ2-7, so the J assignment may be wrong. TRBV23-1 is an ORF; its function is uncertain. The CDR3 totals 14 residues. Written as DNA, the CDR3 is TGCGCCAGCAGCTTTAAACGGCCCCTCTACGAGCAGTACTTC. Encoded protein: CASSFKRPLYEQYF.